This T cell receptor (beta chain) is drawn from a study of blood T cells in healthy people across ages. For this clonotype: The junction departs from the called germline gene at one end, perhaps through a read error.

This CDR3 is 14 amino acids long. Germline CDR1 SGDLS, CDR2 YYNGEE. For the second PCR, which ran for roughly 6 to 12 cycles, a sample-barcoded 5' primer and a J-beta primer mix were used. TCRdb fed the 5' RACE reads into MiXCR, producing one record per CDR3 protein. Here the sample spans some 1,500,000 distinct CDR3 sequences, roughly two fifths being singletons. Total RNA, at least 6 micrograms per sample, was extracted from PBMCs. The receptor was derived from a woman between 18 and 29 years old in good health. Source material: blood. The V and J genes are TRBV9 and TRBJ2-5; a possible D gene is TRBD2 (6 bases). The J call is doubtful: the DNA matches TRBJ2-7 better. The CDR3 is CTSSPLGGIYEQYF. In DNA, the CDR3 is TGTACCAGCAGCCCCCTTGGAGGGATCTACGAGCAGTACTTC.